The present T cell receptor (beta chain) was sequenced within a study of blood T cell repertoires in COVID-19. For the study at large: Material from acute and convalescent COVID-19 was sourced from the United States, Italy and Spain. From T cells, B-cell-depleted T cells, or PBMCs came the material, which was cDNA or gDNA.

In the original processing: Reference gene primer amplification gave nucleated cell count estimates. Only in-frame clones appear in the TCRdb table, and some are missing; sequencing was by immunoSEQ multiplex PCR. V and J calls and clone size follow that table, whereas D and trimming were derived from the DNA. The sample consists of hundreds of thousands of clones, about 85% of them appearing once. This CDR3 is 16 amino acids long. The germline CDR1 and CDR2 sequences are SQVTM and ANQGSEA. V was pared by 7 bases and J by 5 bases, with 27 bases between. The specimen sequenced was peripheral blood. This sequence was found in a woman in her late teens or twenties who had recovered from COVID-19. The gene calls are TRBV29-1 and TRBJ2-7; TRBD2 is a possible D gene (6 bases). The CDR3 coding sequence is TGCAGCGCCGTCTCCGTCTGGAGGCAGACGGGGGACGAGCAGTACTTC. This gives the protein CSAVSVWRQTGDEQYF.